This is a list of T cell receptor beta chains from one sample in a study of cytotoxic CD8 clonotypes in ibrutinib-treated CLL. Measured with immunoSEQ multiplex PCR; TCRdb has only the in-frame clones, and not every one. Here the sample spans some 150,000 clones, roughly three quarters being singletons. The sequencing here drew on PBMCs, taken after 24 months of ibrutinib treatment. These receptors all stem from a human donor with chronic lymphocytic leukemia. Both conserved end residues are part of each CDR3. A D gene is named only where the DNA matches it firmly. Size tells how often a clone was seen (once, few, many) or the class of an expanded clone, and some rows leave it out.

v_gene,abundance,d_gene,j_gene,CDR3aa,CDR3nt
TRBV5-6,NA,NA,TRBJ2-5,CASSRPGTRVGTQYF,TGTGCCAGCAGCCGTCCCGGGACACGGGTAGGGACCCAGTACTTC
TRBV7-6,NA,TRBD2,TRBJ2-5,CASSPIIAGVGETQYF,TGTGCCAGCAGCCCAATCATAGCGGGAGTGGGGGAGACCCAGTACTTC
TRBV5-1,many,NA,TRBJ1-1,CASSPGSNTEAFF,TGCGCCAGCAGCCCGGGATCCAACACTGAAGCTTTCTTT
TRBV28,NA,NA,TRBJ2-3,CATTPGRSDTQYF,TGTGCCACGACCCCCGGCAGGTCCGATACGCAGTATTTT
TRBV7-9,NA,NA,TRBJ2-7,CASSLPAPYEQYF,TGTGCCAGCAGCCTCCCCGCCCCCTACGAGCAGTACTTC
TRBV9,NA,NA,TRBJ2-1,CASSVDGGSYNEQFF,TGTGCCAGCAGCGTGGACGGGGGCTCCTACAATGAGCAGTTCTTC
TRBV4-3,many,NA,TRBJ2-1,CASSQFSGPYNEQFF,TGCGCCAGCAGCCAGTTTTCGGGGCCTTACAATGAGCAGTTCTTC
TRBV7-3,NA,NA,TRBJ2-1,CASSPYGGEGEQFF,TGTGCCAGCAGCCCTTATGGGGGAGAGGGGGAGCAGTTCTTC
TRBV5-4,NA,NA,TRBJ1-2,CASSAANYGYTF,TGTGCCAGCAGCGCCGCGAACTATGGCTACACCTTC
TRBV11-1,NA,TRBD1,TRBJ2-7,CASQGQGSYEQYF,TGTGCCAGTCAGGGACAGGGTTCCTACGAGCAGTACTTC
TRBV7-2,NA,TRBD2,TRBJ2-3,CASSPRDYTDTQYF,TGTGCCAGCAGCCCCCGGGACTACACAGATACGCAGTATTTT
TRBV19,NA,TRBD1,TRBJ2-1,CASSVGQGRWNNEQFF,TGTGCCAGTAGTGTGGGACAGGGGAGATGGAACAATGAGCAGTTCTTC
TRBV27,NA,TRBD1,TRBJ1-2,CASSPRTGYGYTF,TGTGCCAGCAGTCCCCGGACAGGATATGGCTACACCTTC
TRBV29-1,NA,TRBD1,TRBJ2-7,CSVRGTGRYEQYF,TGCAGCGTCCGAGGGACAGGGCGTTACGAGCAGTACTTC
TRBV7-6,NA,TRBD2,TRBJ2-3,CASSLMASGSTDTQYF,TGTGCCAGCAGCTTAATGGCTAGCGGTAGCACAGATACGCAGTATTTT
TRBV18,NA,TRBD2,TRBJ2-7,CASSPSGTGYEQYF,TGTGCCAGCTCACCTAGCGGGACGGGCTACGAGCAGTACTTC
TRBV7-8,NA,NA,TRBJ1-5,CASSLGRGPGVPQHF,TGTGCCAGCAGCTTAGGCAGGGGTCCGGGGGTGCCCCAGCATTTT
TRBV4-3,NA,NA,TRBJ1-1,CASSQGVGWPAFF,TGCGCCAGCAGCCAAGGGGTGGGGTGGCCGGCTTTCTTT
TRBV5-1,NA,NA,TRBJ2-3,CASSPGARTDTQYF,TGCGCCAGCAGCCCCGGGGCCCGCACAGATACGCAGTATTTT
TRBV28,NA,NA,TRBJ2-6,CASSPSGTDASGANVLTF,TGTGCCAGCAGTCCCTCGGGCACAGACGCCTCTGGGGCCAACGTCCTGACTTTC
TRBV6-1,NA,NA,TRBJ1-5,CASSEVWVMGGQPQHF,TGTGCCAGCAGTGAAGTGTGGGTGATGGGGGGTCAGCCCCAGCATTTT
TRBV18,NA,NA,TRBJ2-5,CASSPLRETQYF,TGTGCCAGCTCACCATTGAGGGAGACCCAGTACTTC
TRBV5-1,NA,NA,TRBJ2-2,CASRASANTGELFF,TGCGCCAGCAGGGCTAGCGCGAACACCGGGGAGCTGTTTTTT
TRBV9,once,TRBD1,TRBJ1-2,CASSRSGQEGTLYGYTF,TGTGCCAGCAGCCGTTCGGGACAGGAGGGGACTCTCTATGGCTACACCTTC
TRBV7-2,NA,NA,TRBJ1-2,CASSLSLGGVGGYTF,TGTGCCAGCAGCCTAAGCCTTGGGGGTGTCGGGGGCTACACCTTC
TRBV28,NA,TRBD1,TRBJ2-4,CASSTGALKNIQYF,TGTGCCAGCAGCACAGGGGCCCTTAAAAACATTCAGTACTTC
TRBV18,NA,TRBD1,TRBJ2-3,CASSPTGDTDTQYF,TGTGCCAGCTCACCAACAGGGGACACAGATACGCAGTATTTT
TRBV9,NA,NA,TRBJ2-3,CASSVGLVVGGTDTQYF,TGTGCCAGCAGCGTGGGGCTAGTGGTGGGTGGCACAGATACGCAGTATTTT
TRBV4-2,NA,NA,TRBJ1-3,CASSPGVAQGGDTIYF,TGTGCCAGCAGCCCAGGGGTGGCACAGGGTGGAGACACCATATATTTT
TRBV28,NA,NA,TRBJ2-7,CASRHGRTSSYEQYF,TGTGCCAGCAGACATGGACGGACGAGCTCCTACGAGCAGTACTTC
TRBV28,few,NA,TRBJ2-3,CASSLPGGGHGTDTQYF,TGTGCCAGCAGTTTACCCGGTGGGGGACATGGGACAGATACGCAGTATTTT
TRBV12-5,medium-sized,TRBD2,TRBJ2-1,CASGLARDRGLAGAREQFF,TGTGCTAGTGGTTTGGCTCGGGACAGGGGACTAGCGGGAGCGAGGGAGCAGTTCTTC
TRBV5-1,NA,NA,TRBJ1-6,CASSPTGTENSPLHF,TGCGCCAGCAGCCCCACCGGGACGGAAAATTCACCCCTCCACTTT
TRBV30,NA,NA,TRBJ2-5,CAWSRGGQETQYF,TGTGCCTGGAGCAGGGGGGGGCAAGAGACCCAGTACTTC
TRBV30,NA,NA,TRBJ2-4,CAWSVGGARAKNIQYF,TGTGCCTGGAGTGTTGGGGGGGCGCGGGCCAAAAACATTCAGTACTTC
TRBV6-1,NA,NA,TRBJ2-2,CASSELERANTGELFF,TGTGCCAGCAGTGAATTGGAACGGGCGAACACCGGGGAGCTGTTTTTT
TRBV6-5,NA,NA,TRBJ2-7,CASSYSQIGLHEQYF,TGTGCCAGCAGTTACTCCCAGATTGGTCTCCACGAGCAGTACTTC
TRBV6-1,NA,NA,TRBJ1-5,CASSEGRDQPQHF,TGTGCCAGCAGTGAAGGGAGGGATCAGCCCCAGCATTTT
TRBV5-4,NA,NA,TRBJ2-7,CASSLGRITGPYEQYF,TGTGCCAGCAGCTTGGGTCGGATCACTGGCCCCTACGAGCAGTACTTC
TRBV6-6,NA,TRBD2,TRBJ2-7,CASSTGGTVYEQYF,TGTGCCAGCAGCACGGGGGGAACCGTCTACGAGCAGTACTTC
TRBV5-1,NA,NA,TRBJ1-4,CASSPGTQRGEKLFF,TGCGCCAGCAGCCCAGGGACCCAGCGGGGTGAAAAACTGTTTTTT
TRBV6-5,NA,NA,TRBJ1-2,CASGAGWDGYTF,TGTGCCAGCGGGGCAGGGTGGGATGGCTACACCTTC
TRBV27,few,NA,TRBJ1-6,CASGRLGDSQTYNSPLHF,TGTGCCAGCGGTCGGTTGGGGGACTCCCAGACCTATAATTCACCCCTCCACTTT
TRBV7-9,NA,NA,TRBJ1-5,CASSLVGNQPQHF,TGTGCCAGCAGCTTAGTGGGGAATCAGCCCCAGCATTTT
TRBV7-9,NA,NA,TRBJ2-5,CASSLASHQETQYF,TGTGCCAGCAGCTTAGCGTCCCACCAAGAGACCCAGTACTTC
TRBV5-6,few,TRBD1,TRBJ1-3,CASSHPGQGLYF,TGTGCCAGCAGCCATCCGGGACAGGGACTATATTTT
TRBV29-1,NA,NA,TRBJ1-1,CSVAGRSREAFF,TGCAGCGTTGCCGGGAGGTCCCGTGAAGCTTTCTTT
TRBV4-3,NA,NA,TRBJ1-2,CASSQEGGPKNYGYTF,TGCGCCAGCAGCCAAGAGGGGGGACCGAAAAACTATGGCTACACCTTC
TRBV7-3,NA,TRBD2,TRBJ2-3,CASSRSGRGGADTQYF,TGTGCCAGCAGCCGTAGCGGGAGGGGCGGCGCAGATACGCAGTATTTT
TRBV9,NA,TRBD2,TRBJ2-2,CASSLGGRAVGELFF,TGTGCCAGCAGCCTTGGCGGGAGGGCCGTCGGGGAGCTGTTTTTT
TRBV6-5,NA,NA,TRBJ1-2,CASSYSAGPYGYTF,TGTGCCAGCAGTTACTCGGCGGGACCCTATGGCTACACCTTC
TRBV6-6,once,NA,TRBJ2-7,CASRPGSPPQYEQYF,TGTGCCAGCCGGCCGGGGAGTCCCCCACAGTACGAGCAGTACTTC
TRBV25-1,few,NA,TRBJ1-6,CASSGTSYLSPLHF,TGTGCCAGCAGTGGGACAAGCTATCTTTCACCCCTCCACTTT
TRBV7-3,NA,TRBD1,TRBJ1-6,CASSLTGTGASPLHF,TGTGCCAGCAGCTTAACCGGGACAGGGGCCTCACCCCTCCACTTT
TRBV11-2,NA,TRBD1,TRBJ2-5,CASSLEGQGVGETQYF,TGTGCCAGCAGCTTAGAAGGACAGGGTGTGGGGGAGACCCAGTACTTC